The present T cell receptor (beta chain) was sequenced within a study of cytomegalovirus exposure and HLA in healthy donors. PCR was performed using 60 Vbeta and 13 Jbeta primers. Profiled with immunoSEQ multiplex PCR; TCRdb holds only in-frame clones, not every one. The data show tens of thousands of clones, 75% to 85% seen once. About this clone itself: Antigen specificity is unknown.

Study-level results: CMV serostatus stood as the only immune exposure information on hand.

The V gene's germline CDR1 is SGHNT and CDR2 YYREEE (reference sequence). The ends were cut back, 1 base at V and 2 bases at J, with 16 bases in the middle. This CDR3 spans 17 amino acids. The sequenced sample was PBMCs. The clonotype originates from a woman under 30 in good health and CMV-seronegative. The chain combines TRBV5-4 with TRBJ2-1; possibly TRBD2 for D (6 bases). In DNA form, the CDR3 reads TGTGCCAGCAGCTTGAGCATTGGGAGCGGGCCCTACAATGAGCAGTTCTTC. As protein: CASSLSIGSGPYNEQFF. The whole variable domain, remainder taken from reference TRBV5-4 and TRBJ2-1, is ETGVTQSPTHLIKTRGQQVTLRCSSQSGHNTVSWYQQALGQGPQFIFQYYREEENGRGNFPPRFSGLQFPNYSSELNVNALELDDSALYLCASSLSIGSGPYNEQFFGPGTRLTVL.